This T cell receptor beta chain appears in the sequencing data of a study of early T cells in non-severe SARS-CoV-2 infection. Study-level information: Sequenced bulk RNA came from whole blood that was unsorted, and chains were unpaired. Study results and caveats: Clonotype matching in VDJdb favored anti-spike CD8 responses and did not capture private and CD4 specificities.

The trim removed 4 bases at V and 2 bases at J, leaving 5 bases unmatched. CDR3 length equals 15 residues. Individual cDNA molecules each received unique molecular identifiers attached to them. MiXCR, run by TCRdb on the 5' RACE reads, gives a single entry per CDR3 protein. Of some 96,000 distinct CDR3 sequences detected, 15% appear once; the ten largest clones hold 4.5% to 7%. This clonotype was picked up a small number of times. Its target is not known. This clonotype was obtained from an adult who was a healthcare worker with PCR-confirmed SARS-CoV-2 infection or an uninfected control (not recorded which). The chain uses TRBV12-3 or TRBV12-4 and TRBJ2-7; 10 nucleotides match TRBD1. The sample consisted of whole blood. The CDR3 reads CASSSTGGPPYEQYF. CDR3 nucleotide sequence: TGTGCCAGCAGTTCGACAGGGGGCCCCCCCTACGAGCAGTACTTC.